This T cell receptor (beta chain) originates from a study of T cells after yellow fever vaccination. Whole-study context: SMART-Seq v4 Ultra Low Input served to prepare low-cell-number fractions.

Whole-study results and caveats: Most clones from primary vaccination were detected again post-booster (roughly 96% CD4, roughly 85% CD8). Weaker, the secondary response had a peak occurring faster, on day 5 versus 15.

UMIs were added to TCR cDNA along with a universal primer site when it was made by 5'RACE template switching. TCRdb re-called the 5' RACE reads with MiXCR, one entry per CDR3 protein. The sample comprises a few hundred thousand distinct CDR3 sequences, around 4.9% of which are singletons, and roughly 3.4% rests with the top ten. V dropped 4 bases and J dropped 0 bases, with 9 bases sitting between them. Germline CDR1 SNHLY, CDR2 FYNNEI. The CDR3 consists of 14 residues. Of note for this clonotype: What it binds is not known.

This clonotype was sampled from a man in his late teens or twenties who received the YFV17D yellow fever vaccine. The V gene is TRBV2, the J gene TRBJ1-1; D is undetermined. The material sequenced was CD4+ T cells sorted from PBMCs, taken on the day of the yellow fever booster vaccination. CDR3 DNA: TGTGCCAGCAGTGCACGTCGAGTGAACACTGAAGCTTTCTTT. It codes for CASSARRVNTEAFF. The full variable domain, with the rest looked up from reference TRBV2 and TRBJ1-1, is EPEVTQTPSHQVTQMGQEVILRCVPISNHLYFYWYRQILGQKVEFLVSFYNNEISEKSEIFDDQFSVERPDGSNFTLKIRSTKLEDSAMYFCASSARRVNTEAFFGQGTRLTVV.